The 13 T cell receptor beta chains presented below share a single source sample, sequenced in a study of neurological immune-mediated disorders. Each CDR3 protein gets one entry after TCRdb re-called the 5' RACE reads with MiXCR. The sample shows roughly 30,000 distinct CDR3 sequences, about 4.5% of them seen only once. Source material: PBMCs. These receptors all stem from a man in his late teens or twenties in good health.

This clonotype was counted a few times. The chain uses TRBV18 and TRBJ2-7; 8 positions match TRBD2. Trimming took 3 bases from V and 5 from J; bases not matched to a gene: 6. CDR1 and CDR2 (germline): KGHSH, LQKENI. The CDR3 has 14 residues. The CDR3 protein is CASSPSAGGDEQYF. As DNA, the CDR3 is TGTGCCAGCTCACCCTCGGCGGGGGGCGACGAGCAGTACTTC.

This clonotype came up many times. This chain joins TRBV16 and TRBJ2-7; no firm D call. Germline loops: CDR1 KGHSY, CDR2 FQNENV. CDR3 length equals 13 residues. V lost 1 base, J lost 5 bases, and 9 bases lay in between. As DNA, the CDR3 is TGTGCCAGCAGCCAATTGATCGGCGACGAGCAGTACTTC. Its protein product is CASSQLIGDEQYF.

This clonotype was seen many times. J is TRBJ2-3 and V is TRBV19, with TRBD1 identical over 7 bases. There are 15 residues in the CDR3. Germline-derived CDR1 and CDR2 are LNHDA and SQIVND (reference sequence). J was trimmed by 6 bases and V by 4 bases; bases with no gene match: 10. In DNA form, the CDR3 reads TGTGCCAGTAGTACCCGACAGGGAAGGAGGGATACGCAGTATTTT. Translated, it gives CASSTRQGRRDTQYF.

Ten or more counts support this clonotype. This sequence joins TRBV5-6 and TRBJ2-6; 7 bases align to TRBD1. The CDR3 totals 16 residues. Germline trimming cut 4 bases from V and 4 bases from J; bases unmatched to any gene: 8. Germline CDR1 and CDR2: SGHDT and YYEEEE. CDR3 in DNA: TGTGCCAGCAGCCTAACAGGGGTTCTAGGGGCCAACGTCCTGACTTTC. Translated, it gives CASSLTGVLGANVLTF.

This clonotype was seen repeatedly, ten times or more. This sequence joins TRBV4-1 and TRBJ1-2; no definite D call. The CDR3 is 14 amino acids. Germline assignment: CDR1 MGHRA and CDR2 YSYEKL. The V end was cut by 1 base, the J end by 4 bases, with 10 bases between. The CDR3 coding sequence is TGCGCCAGCAGCCAAGGCACCTGGGGCTATGGCTACACCTTC. Translated: CASSQGTWGYGYTF.

This clonotype has at least ten counts. The chain has TRBV15 and TRBJ2-5; no clear D gene. Germline values: CDR1 LNHNV, CDR2 YYDKDF (reference sequence). Trimming cost V 3 bases and J 7 bases, with 9 bases left between them. CDR3 length: 12 amino acids. The CDR3 loop reads CATSSGVRTQYF. For the CDR3, the DNA is TGTGCCACCAGCAGTGGGGTTAGGACCCAGTACTTC.

In its sample, this clonotype was seen many times. The chain is built from TRBV10-3 and TRBJ2-3; tentative D call: TRBD1 (6 bases). The CDR3 has 13 residues. Germline V gene data show CDR1 as ENHRY and CDR2 as SYGVKD. The V and J ends lost 6 bases and 3 bases respectively, with 10 bases between them. The CDR3 region is CAIRGAGTDTQYF. DNA for the CDR3: TGTGCCATCAGGGGGGCCGGTACAGATACGCAGTATTTT.

This clonotype was seen at least ten times. The genes are TRBV5-5 and TRBJ1-5, with D maybe TRBD1 (5 bases). The V and J ends lost 0 bases and 6 bases respectively, with 13 bases between them. The CDR3 spans 15 residues. Germline CDR1 is SGHKS and CDR2 is YYEKEE (reference sequence). The CDR3 DNA is TGTGCCAGCAGCTTGGAACCGACAGTCTCTCAGCCCCAGCATTTT. Translating gives CASSLEPTVSQPQHF.

This clonotype came up many times. This chain links TRBV5-1 with TRBJ1-2; D remains unclear. The CDR3 loop spans 14 amino acids. CDR1 is SGHRS and CDR2 is YFSETQ in the germline V gene. V lost 6 bases and J lost 2, with 14 bases in between. The CDR3 region has the DNA TGCGCCAGCAATGAAGGACCCAAGAACTATGGCTACACCTTC. This sequence encodes CASNEGPKNYGYTF.

This clonotype was recorded many times. The chain couples TRBV6-1 to TRBJ2-2; a possible D gene is TRBD1 (6 bases). The CDR3 spans 16 residues. CDR1 is MNHNS and CDR2 is SASEGT in the germline V gene. V was trimmed by 2 bases and J by 2 bases, leaving 12 bases between them. The CDR3 spells CASSELRGLNTGELFF. The CDR3 DNA sequence: TGTGCCAGCAGTGAACTCAGGGGTCTTAACACCGGGGAGCTGTTTTTT.

Only a few counts were recorded for this clonotype. V usage is TRBV18 and J usage is TRBJ2-1; D could derive from TRBD1 or TRBD2 (5 bases each). In germline, CDR1 is KGHSH, CDR2 LQKENI. The CDR3 has 16 amino acids. Trimming removed 0 bases from V and 4 bases from J, with 13 bases in between. CDR3 sequence: CASSPPGTDLYNEQFF. CDR3 nucleotide sequence: TGTGCCAGCTCACCACCCGGGACGGACCTGTACAATGAGCAGTTCTTC.

Many counts were recorded for this clonotype. The gene calls are TRBV20-1 and TRBJ2-5; TRBD1 might be the D (7 bases). CDR3 length: 13 amino acids. Trimming pared 6 bases from V and 4 bases from J, leaving 15 bases between. CDR1 and CDR2 from the germline V gene are DFQATT and SNEGSKA (reference sequence). CDR3 protein: CSAGGSGGETQYF. DNA for the CDR3: TGCAGTGCAGGGGGGTCAGGGGGAGAGACCCAGTACTTC.

This clonotype was seen many times. The V call is TRBV5-1, the J call TRBJ2-5; 9 bases map to TRBD2. Germline V gene sequence: CDR1 SGHRS, CDR2 YFSETQ. This CDR3 is 16 amino acids long. The J segment lost 4 bases and the V segment lost 4 bases, leaving 11 bases of the junction unmatched. The CDR3 bases are TGCGCCAGCAGCCTAACTGGCGGGGGGGCCGGAGAGACCCAGTACTTC. This translates into CASSLTGGGAGETQYF.